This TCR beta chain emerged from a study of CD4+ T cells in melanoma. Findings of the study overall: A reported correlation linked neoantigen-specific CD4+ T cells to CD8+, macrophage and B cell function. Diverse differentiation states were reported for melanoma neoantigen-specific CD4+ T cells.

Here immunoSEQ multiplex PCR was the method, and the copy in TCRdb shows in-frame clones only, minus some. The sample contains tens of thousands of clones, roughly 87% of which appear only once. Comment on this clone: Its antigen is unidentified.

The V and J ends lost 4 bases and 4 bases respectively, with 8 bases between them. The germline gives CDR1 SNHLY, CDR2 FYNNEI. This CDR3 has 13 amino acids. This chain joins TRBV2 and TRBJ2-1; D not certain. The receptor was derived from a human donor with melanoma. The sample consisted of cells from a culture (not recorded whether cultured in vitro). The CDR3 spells CASSVYPYNEQFF. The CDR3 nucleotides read TGTGCCAGCAGTGTCTATCCTTACAATGAGCAGTTCTTC.